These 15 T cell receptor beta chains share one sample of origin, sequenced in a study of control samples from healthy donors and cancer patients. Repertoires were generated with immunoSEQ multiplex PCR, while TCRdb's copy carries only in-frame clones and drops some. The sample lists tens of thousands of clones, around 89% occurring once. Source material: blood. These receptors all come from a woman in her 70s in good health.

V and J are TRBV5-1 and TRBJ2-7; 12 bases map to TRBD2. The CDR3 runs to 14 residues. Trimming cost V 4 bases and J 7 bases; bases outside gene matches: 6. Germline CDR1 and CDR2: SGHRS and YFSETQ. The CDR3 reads CASSVTSGSQEQYF. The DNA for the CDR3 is TGCGCCAGCAGCGTGACTAGCGGGAGTCAGGAGCAGTACTTC.

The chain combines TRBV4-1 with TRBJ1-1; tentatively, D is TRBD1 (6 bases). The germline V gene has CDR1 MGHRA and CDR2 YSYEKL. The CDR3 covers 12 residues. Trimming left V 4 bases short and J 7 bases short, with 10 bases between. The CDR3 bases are TGCGCCAGCAGCCTGGACAGACGTGAAGCTTTCTTT. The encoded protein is CASSLDRREAFF.

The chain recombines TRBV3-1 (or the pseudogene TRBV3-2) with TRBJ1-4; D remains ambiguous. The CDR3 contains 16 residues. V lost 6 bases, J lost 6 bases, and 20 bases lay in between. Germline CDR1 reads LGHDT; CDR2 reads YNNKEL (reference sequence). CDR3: CASRGSLRSSDEKLFF. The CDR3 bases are TGTGCCAGCAGGGGTAGTTTGCGGTCATCGGATGAAAAACTGTTTTTT.

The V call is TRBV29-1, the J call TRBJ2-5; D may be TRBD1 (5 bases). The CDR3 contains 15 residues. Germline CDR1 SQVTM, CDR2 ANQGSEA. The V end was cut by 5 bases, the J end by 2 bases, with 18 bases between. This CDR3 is CSVLLPARGQETQYF. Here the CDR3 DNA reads TGCAGCGTTCTCCTACCGGCAAGGGGACAAGAGACCCAGTACTTC. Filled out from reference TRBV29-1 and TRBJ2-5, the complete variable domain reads SAVISQKPSRDICQRGTSLTIQCQVDSQVTMMFWYRQQPGQSLTLIATANQGSEATYESGFVIDKFPISRPNLTFSTLTVSNMSPEDSSIYLCSVLLPARGQETQYFGPGTRLLVL.

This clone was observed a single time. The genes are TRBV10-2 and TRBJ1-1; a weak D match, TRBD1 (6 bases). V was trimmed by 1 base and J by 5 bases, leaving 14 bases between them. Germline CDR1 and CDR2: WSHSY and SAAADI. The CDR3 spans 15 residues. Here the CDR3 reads CASSEYQGRGTEAFF. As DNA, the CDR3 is TGCGCCAGCAGTGAGTACCAGGGGAGAGGTACTGAAGCTTTCTTT.

In nucleotides, the CDR3 is TGCGCCAGCAGCTCGCCGGGTCCCCAAGAGACCCAGTACTTC. Its protein is CASSSPGPQETQYF. The J gene is TRBJ2-5, the V gene TRBV5-1; no definite D call. V lost 3 bases to trimming and J lost 1 base, with 10 bases between them. From germline, CDR1 is SGHRS and CDR2 YFSETQ. The CDR3 covers 14 residues.

The CDR3 protein is CASSWSGGGGPENEQFF. Written as DNA, the CDR3 is TGTGCCAGCAGCTGGTCCGGCGGGGGAGGGCCAGAGAATGAGCAGTTCTTC. The V call is TRBV11-3, the J call TRBJ2-1, with 7 positions matching TRBD2. V lost 4 bases, J lost 7 bases, and 16 bases stayed unmatched. Germline V gene data show CDR1 as SGHNT and CDR2 as YENEEA. The CDR3 length is 17 residues.

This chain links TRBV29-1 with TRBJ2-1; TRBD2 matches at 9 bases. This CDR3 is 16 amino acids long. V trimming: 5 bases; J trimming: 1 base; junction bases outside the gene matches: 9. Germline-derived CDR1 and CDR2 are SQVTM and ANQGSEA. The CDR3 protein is CSVTDRTSESYNEQFF. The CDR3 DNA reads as TGCAGCGTTACGGACCGGACTAGCGAATCCTACAATGAGCAGTTCTTC.

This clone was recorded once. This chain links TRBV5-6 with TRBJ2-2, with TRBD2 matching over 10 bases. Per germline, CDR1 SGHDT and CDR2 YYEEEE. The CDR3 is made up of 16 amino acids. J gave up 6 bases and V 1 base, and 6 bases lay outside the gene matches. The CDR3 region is CASSLRVAGGAGELFF. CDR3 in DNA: TGTGCCAGCAGCTTGCGGGTAGCGGGGGGCGCCGGGGAGCTGTTTTTT.

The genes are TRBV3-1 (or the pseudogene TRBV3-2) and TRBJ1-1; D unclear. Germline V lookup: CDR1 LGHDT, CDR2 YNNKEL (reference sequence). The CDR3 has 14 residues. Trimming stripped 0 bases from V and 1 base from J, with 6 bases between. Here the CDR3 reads CASSQDLGNTEAFF. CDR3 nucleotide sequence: TGTGCCAGCAGCCAAGATCTTGGGAACACTGAAGCTTTCTTT.

The CDR3 protein is CASSEALRGSSSTDTQYF. DNA for the CDR3: TGTGCCAGCAGTGAAGCGCTTCGGGGCAGCTCTAGCACAGATACGCAGTATTTT. J is TRBJ2-3 and V is TRBV6-1; the D call may be TRBD1 or TRBD2 (5 bases each). Trimming removed 0 bases at V and 0 bases at J, with 16 bases between. In germline, CDR1 is MNHNS, CDR2 SASEGT. This CDR3 is 18 amino acids long.

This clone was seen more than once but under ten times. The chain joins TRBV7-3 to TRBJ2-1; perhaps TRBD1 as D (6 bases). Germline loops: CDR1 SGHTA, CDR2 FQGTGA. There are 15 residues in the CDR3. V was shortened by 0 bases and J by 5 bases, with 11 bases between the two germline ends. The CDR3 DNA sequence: TGTGCCAGCAGCTTAACTCCGGACAGCCACAATGAGCAGTTCTTC. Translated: CASSLTPDSHNEQFF.

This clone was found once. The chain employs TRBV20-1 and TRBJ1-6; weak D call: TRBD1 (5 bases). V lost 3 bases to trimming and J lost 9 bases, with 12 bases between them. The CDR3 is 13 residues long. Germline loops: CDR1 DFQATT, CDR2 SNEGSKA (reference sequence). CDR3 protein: CSASGGSGSPLHF. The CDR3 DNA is TGCAGTGCTAGTGGGGGTAGCGGTTCACCCCTCCACTTT.

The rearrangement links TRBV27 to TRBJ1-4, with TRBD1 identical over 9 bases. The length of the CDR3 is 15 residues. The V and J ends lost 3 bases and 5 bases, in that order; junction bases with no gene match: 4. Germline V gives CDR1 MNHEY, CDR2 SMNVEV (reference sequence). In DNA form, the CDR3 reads TGTGCCAGCAGTTTTTTCGGGACAGGGAATGAAAAACTGTTTTTT. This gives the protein CASSFFGTGNEKLFF.

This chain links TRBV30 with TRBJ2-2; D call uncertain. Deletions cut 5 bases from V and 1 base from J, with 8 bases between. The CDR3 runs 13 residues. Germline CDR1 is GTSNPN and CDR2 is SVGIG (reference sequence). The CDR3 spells CAWASRNTGELFF. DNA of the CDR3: TGTGCCTGGGCCTCTAGGAACACCGGGGAGCTGTTTTTT. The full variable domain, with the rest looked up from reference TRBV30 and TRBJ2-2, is SQTIHQWPATLVQPVGSPLSLECTVEGTSNPNLYWYRQAAGRGLQLLFYSVGIGQISSEVPQNLSASRPQDRQFILSSKKLLLSDSGFYLCAWASRNTGELFFGEGSRLTVL.